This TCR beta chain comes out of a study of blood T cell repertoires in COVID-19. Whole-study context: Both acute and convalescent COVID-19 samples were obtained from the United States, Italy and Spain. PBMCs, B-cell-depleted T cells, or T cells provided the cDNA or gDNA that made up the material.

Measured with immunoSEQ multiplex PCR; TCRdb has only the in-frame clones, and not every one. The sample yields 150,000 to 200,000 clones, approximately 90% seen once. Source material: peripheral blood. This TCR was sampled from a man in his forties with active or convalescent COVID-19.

The CDR3 here is CASSPGTSGTFEQYF. DNA of the CDR3: TGTGCCAGCAGTCCCGGGACTAGCGGGACCTTCGAGCAGTACTTC. This chain joins TRBV28 and TRBJ2-7, with 13 bases lining up with TRBD2. CDR1 and CDR2 (germline): MDHEN, SYDVKM. The CDR3 extends over 15 amino acids. J lost 6 bases, V lost 5 bases, and 7 bases had no gene match. Complete variable domain (other parts from reference TRBV28 and TRBJ2-7): DVKVTQSSRYLVKRTGEKVFLECVQDMDHENMFWYRQDPGLGLRLIYFSYDVKMKEKGDIPEGYSVSREKKERFSLILESASTNQTSMYLCASSPGTSGTFEQYFGPGTRLTVT.